These 30 T cell receptor beta chains originate from one sample sequenced in a study of T cells of healthy individuals. TCRdb passed the 5' RACE reads through MiXCR, listing each CDR3 protein once. The repertoire holds some 100,000 distinct CDR3 sequences, 15% to 20% seen once, with about 6.2% in the top ten. These receptors came from a human donor in good health.

This clonotype appeared a few times. This sequence joins TRBV5-1 and TRBJ2-7; D not resolved. The ends were cut back, 4 bases at V and 0 bases at J, with 11 bases in the middle. The CDR3 is 14 amino acids. CDR1 and CDR2 from the germline V gene are SGHRS and YFSETQ. Here the CDR3 DNA reads TGCGCCAGCAGCCCGGACGGGTACTCCTACGAGCAGTACTTC. Translated, it gives CASSPDGYSYEQYF.

This clonotype was found many times. The chain carries TRBV2 and TRBJ2-5; D perhaps matches TRBD1 (6 bases). The CDR3 totals 13 residues. Trimming cost V 4 bases and J 5 bases, with 11 bases left between them. Germline V gives CDR1 SNHLY, CDR2 FYNNEI. The CDR3 DNA is TGTGCCAGCAGTGGGTACAGGGTTGAGACCCAGTACTTC. This codes for CASSGYRVETQYF.

The V and J genes are TRBV10-3 and TRBJ2-7, with D uncertain. Between the trimmed V and J ends, which lost 0 bases and 4 bases, there was a span of 10 bases. This CDR3 comprises 14 residues. The V gene's germline CDR1 is ENHRY and CDR2 SYGVKD. CDR3 residues: CAISESLVDYEQYF. The DNA of the CDR3 is TGTGCCATCAGTGAGTCCCTAGTAGATTACGAGCAGTACTTC.

This clonotype was seen a few times. The rearrangement uses TRBV20-1 and TRBJ2-7; 10 bases align to TRBD2. The CDR3 runs to 16 residues. Germline CDR1 reads DFQATT; CDR2 reads SNEGSKA (reference sequence). With V trimmed by 5 bases and J by 0 bases, 10 bases remained unmatched. The CDR3 region has the DNA TGCAGTGCTTCCCCTGGACTAGCGGATAGCTCCTACGAGCAGTACTTC. Protein: CSASPGLADSSYEQYF.

This clonotype has only a few counts. The chain uses TRBV6-2 or TRBV6-3 and TRBJ1-1; D call uncertain. From germline, CDR1 is MNHEY and CDR2 SVGEGT. The CDR3 spans 13 residues. Trimming shortened V by 6 bases and J by 6 bases, and 14 bases separated the two germline ends. The CDR3 nucleotides read TGTGCCAGCAGCCGTCCCGACACCGCTGAAGCTTTCTTT. Translated: CASSRPDTAEAFF.

V and J are TRBV28 and TRBJ2-7; D is possibly TRBD1 (5 bases). The V end was cut by 4 bases, the J end by 0 bases, with 13 bases between. The CDR3 consists of 15 residues. CDR1 and CDR2 from the germline V gene are MDHEN and SYDVKM. CDR3 sequence (DNA): TGTGCCAGCAGTTCGCAGGGAACGCGCTCCTACGAGCAGTACTTC. Protein product: CASSSQGTRSYEQYF.

This clonotype has at least ten counts. The chain couples TRBV6-5 to TRBJ2-7; D gene ambiguous. The V and J ends lost 0 bases and 0 bases respectively, with 6 bases between them. Per the germline V gene, CDR1 is MNHEY and CDR2 is SVGAGI. This CDR3 spans 14 amino acids. CDR3 residues: CASSYSGSSYEQYF. DNA for the CDR3: TGTGCCAGCAGTTACTCAGGAAGCTCCTACGAGCAGTACTTC.

The rearrangement joins TRBV5-1 to TRBJ2-3, with 7 bases that match TRBD2. Germline trimming cut 4 bases from V and 3 bases from J; bases unmatched to any gene: 5. The CDR3 totals 14 residues. Germline V gene sequence: CDR1 SGHRS, CDR2 YFSETQ. CDR3 DNA: TGCGCCAGCAGCATGACTAGCCAAACAGATACGCAGTATTTT. It translates to CASSMTSQTDTQYF. The full variable domain, completed using reference TRBV5-1 and TRBJ2-3, is KAGVTQTPRYLIKTRGQQVTLSCSPISGHRSVSWYQQTPGQGLQFLFEYFSETQRNKGNFPGRFSGRQFSNSRSEMNVSTLELGDSALYLCASSMTSQTDTQYFGPGTRLTVL.

This clonotype was seen a handful of times. The genes are TRBV7-9 and TRBJ1-6, with a weak D call TRBD1 (5 bases). The CDR3 extends over 16 amino acids. Trimming cost V 1 base and J 10 bases, with 17 bases left between them. Germline-derived CDR1 and CDR2 are SEHNR and FQNEAQ (reference sequence). The CDR3 region is CASSLDGGKVRSPLHF. The CDR3 DNA reads TGTGCCAGCAGCTTAGATGGGGGGAAGGTCAGATCACCCCTCCACTTT.

This clonotype was counted only a few times. The V and J genes are TRBV20-1 and TRBJ2-7, with D perhaps matching TRBD1 (6 bases). The CDR3 runs 17 residues. Deletions cut 4 bases from V and 2 bases from J, with 24 bases between. CDR1 and CDR2 from the germline V gene are DFQATT and SNEGSKA (reference sequence). The CDR3 loop reads CSATNRENPKKTYEQYF. As DNA, the CDR3 is TGCAGTGCTACCAACAGGGAAAATCCCAAAAAAACCTACGAGCAGTACTTC.

This clonotype turned up a few times. The chain couples TRBV4-3 to TRBJ2-7; TRBD2 matches at 10 bases. V was pared by 1 base and J by 0 bases, with 3 bases of the junction left unmatched. CDR3 length: 16 amino acids. The germline V gene encodes CDR1 LGHNA and CDR2 YSLEER. As DNA, the CDR3 is TGCGCCAGCAGCCAAGGACTAGCGGGCCGCTCCTACGAGCAGTACTTC. Amino acid sequence: CASSQGLAGRSYEQYF.

This clonotype has just a few counts. The genes are TRBV6-6 and TRBJ2-1, with D perhaps being TRBD1 or TRBD2 (6 bases each). This CDR3 region has 12 residues. Trimming removed 6 bases from V and 10 bases from J, with 13 bases in between. Germline CDR1 reads MNHNY; CDR2 reads SVGAGI (reference sequence). CDR3 DNA sequence: TGTGCCAGCAGAACGGGGGCGGGCGAGCAGTTCTTC. Amino acid sequence: CASRTGAGEQFF.

The J gene is TRBJ2-7, the V gene TRBV6-2 or TRBV6-3; 10 bases match TRBD2. The J segment lost 2 bases and the V segment lost 8 bases, leaving 6 bases of the junction unmatched. This CDR3 contains 14 residues. CDR1 MNHEY and CDR2 SVGEGT come from the germline V gene. CDR3 protein: CASASSGRAYEQYF. The CDR3 DNA reads TGTGCCAGCGCTTCTAGCGGGAGAGCCTACGAGCAGTACTTC.

J is TRBJ1-1 and V is TRBV4-1, with D tentatively TRBD1 (5 bases). V lost 0 bases and J 3 bases, leaving 17 bases between the germline ends. CDR1 is MGHRA and CDR2 is YSYEKL in the germline V gene. The CDR3 has 17 amino acids. The CDR3, as DNA: TGCGCCAGCAGCCAAGAGGATGCAGGGCCCGAATACACTGAAGCTTTCTTT. It codes for CASSQEDAGPEYTEAFF.

The rearrangement joins TRBV12-3 or TRBV12-4 to TRBJ1-5; 7 nucleotides line up with TRBD1. Germline trimming cut 6 bases from V and 0 bases from J; bases unmatched to any gene: 8. The CDR3 consists of 16 residues. CDR3 DNA sequence: TGTGCCAGCAGCCGATCGACAGGGCTTAGCAATCAGCCCCAGCATTTT. It encodes CASSRSTGLSNQPQHF.

The sample holds many counts of this clonotype. The chain joins TRBV7-7 to TRBJ2-3; D possibly corresponds to TRBD2 (5 bases). Trimming took 1 base from V and 8 from J, leaving 10 bases between them. The CDR3 spans 13 residues. CDR1 is SSHAT and CDR2 is FNYEAQ in the germline V gene (reference sequence). The CDR3 is CASSLGGRGTQYF. The CDR3 region has the DNA TGTGCCAGCAGCTTAGGTGGGAGAGGTACGCAGTATTTT.

The V call is TRBV25-1, the J call TRBJ1-2, with a tentative D call TRBD1 (6 bases). Germline CDR1 and CDR2: MGHDK and SYGVNS. Trimming cost V 1 base and J 3 bases, with 12 bases left between them. The CDR3 contains 15 residues. The CDR3 reads CASSEWGGQHYGYTF. DNA for the CDR3: TGTGCCAGCAGTGAATGGGGGGGGCAACACTATGGCTACACCTTC.

Many counts were recorded for this clonotype. The chain uses TRBV12-3 or TRBV12-4 and TRBJ2-7, with D perhaps matching TRBD2 (6 bases). The CDR3 sequence is 15 residues long. The V gene lost 2 bases and the J gene lost 1 base, with 12 bases spanning the gap. The CDR3: CASSLSGRQSYEQYF. The CDR3 DNA follows: TGTGCCAGCAGTTTATCTGGGAGGCAGTCCTACGAGCAGTACTTC.

This clonotype showed up many times. CDR3 loop: CASSQEDSYEQYF. The CDR3 DNA is TGCGCCAGCAGCCAAGAAGACAGCTACGAGCAGTACTTC. The gene calls are TRBV4-3 and TRBJ2-7; weak D call: TRBD1 (5 bases). CDR1 LGHNA and CDR2 YSLEER come from the germline V gene. V was clipped by 0 bases and J by 3 bases, with 6 bases between them. CDR3 length: 13 amino acids.

The V call is TRBV7-2, the J call TRBJ2-2; 8 bases fit TRBD2. With 4 bases clipped from V and 7 bases from J, the junction kept 5 bases outside the gene matches. Germline-derived CDR1 and CDR2 are SGHTA and FQGNSA. The CDR3 covers 14 residues. The CDR3 spells CASSSQRGSGELFF. CDR3 in DNA: TGTGCCAGCAGCTCACAGCGGGGGAGCGGGGAGCTGTTTTTT.

The rearrangement uses TRBV18 and TRBJ2-5, with D perhaps given as TRBD1 or TRBD2 (6 bases each). CDR3 length: 15 amino acids. V shed 3 bases and J shed 3 bases, with 14 bases lying between them. The germline gives CDR1 KGHSH, CDR2 LQKENI. The CDR3 DNA is TGTGCCAGCTCACCCCCGGGGGCCCTCAAAGAGACCCAGTACTTC. Its protein is CASSPPGALKETQYF.

This clonotype was recorded at least ten times. The J gene is TRBJ2-1, the V gene TRBV9; 7 bases map to TRBD1. With V trimmed by 1 base and J by 10 bases, 11 bases remained unmatched. The germline CDR1 and CDR2 sequences are SGDLS and YYNGEE. The CDR3 totals 15 residues. CDR3 residues: CASSVNGDSDREQFF. The CDR3 DNA follows: TGTGCCAGCAGCGTAAATGGGGATTCGGACAGGGAGCAGTTCTTC.

The chain joins TRBV29-1 to TRBJ2-5; D remains ambiguous. Germline CDR1 SQVTM, CDR2 ANQGSEA. The CDR3 totals 14 residues. The germline V and J ends were trimmed by 3 bases and 5 bases, with 16 bases remaining between them. CDR3 nucleotide sequence: TGCAGCGTTGACCCACGTCTCCCGCGGGAGACCCAGTACTTC. Amino acids: CSVDPRLPRETQYF.

The genes are TRBV5-1 and TRBJ2-5; no clear D. Trimming left V 4 bases short and J 1 base short, with 5 bases between. This CDR3 region has 12 residues. Germline-derived CDR1 and CDR2 are SGHRS and YFSETQ. The CDR3 loop is CASSQLQETQYF. Written as DNA, the CDR3 is TGCGCCAGCAGCCAGCTCCAAGAGACCCAGTACTTC.

This chain connects TRBV7-9 to TRBJ1-1, with a possible D match to TRBD1 (5 bases). This CDR3 contains 15 residues. Per germline, CDR1 SEHNR and CDR2 FQNEAQ (reference sequence). Trimming removed 3 bases at V and 0 bases at J, with 11 bases between. CDR3: CASSFTDSLNTEAFF. In DNA form, the CDR3 reads TGTGCCAGCAGCTTCACCGACAGCCTGAACACTGAAGCTTTCTTT.

This clonotype was seen ten or more times. The genes are TRBV7-2 and TRBJ2-3; 15 nucleotides line up with TRBD2. V trimming: 1 base; J trimming: 5 bases; junction bases outside the gene matches: 1. The CDR3 has 16 residues. Germline-derived CDR1 and CDR2 are SGHTA and FQGNSA. The CDR3 sequence is CASSLVGLAGGDTQYF. The CDR3 coding sequence is TGTGCCAGCAGCTTAGTGGGACTAGCGGGAGGAGATACGCAGTATTTT.

This clonotype was picked up many times. The rearrangement joins TRBV20-1 to TRBJ2-1; D is perhaps TRBD1 (7 bases). The CDR3 runs 16 residues. Germline V CDR1 and CDR2: DFQATT, SNEGSKA (reference sequence). Trimming removed 8 bases at V and 2 bases at J, with 22 bases between. The CDR3 nucleotides read TGCAGTCCACCCGACAGGGAGGTTGCTGCCTACAATGAGCAGTTCTTC. Translating it yields CSPPDREVAAYNEQFF.

In this sample, this clonotype turned up a few times. For the CDR3, the DNA is TGTGCCAGCAGCCCCCTAGCGGGAGACCACTCCTACGAGCAGTACTTC. Protein: CASSPLAGDHSYEQYF. The rearrangement uses TRBV7-6 and TRBJ2-7; TRBD2 matches 10 bases. There are 16 residues in the CDR3. Germline V gene data show CDR1 as SGHVS and CDR2 as FNYEAQ. V shed 5 bases, J shed 0 bases, and the junction held 7 bases outside the gene matches.

This clonotype was found many times. The V gene is TRBV11-1, the J gene TRBJ2-4, with D hard to call. V was trimmed by 4 bases and J by 6 bases, leaving 13 bases between them. This CDR3 has 14 amino acids. Germline V gene data show CDR1 as SGHAT and CDR2 as FQDESV (reference sequence). This chain's CDR3 is CASSYQIPGNIQYF. The DNA of the CDR3 is TGTGCCAGCAGCTATCAGATTCCAGGAAACATTCAGTACTTC.

In this sample, this clonotype turned up a few times. The genes are TRBV5-5 and TRBJ1-1, with no clear D. The CDR3 runs to 15 residues. V gave up 0 bases and J gave up 6 bases, with 15 bases separating them. The germline gives CDR1 SGHKS, CDR2 YYEKEE (reference sequence). CDR3 coding DNA: TGTGCCAGCAGCTTGGAAATGCCCCCGAGTGCTGAAGCTTTCTTT. It encodes CASSLEMPPSAEAFF.